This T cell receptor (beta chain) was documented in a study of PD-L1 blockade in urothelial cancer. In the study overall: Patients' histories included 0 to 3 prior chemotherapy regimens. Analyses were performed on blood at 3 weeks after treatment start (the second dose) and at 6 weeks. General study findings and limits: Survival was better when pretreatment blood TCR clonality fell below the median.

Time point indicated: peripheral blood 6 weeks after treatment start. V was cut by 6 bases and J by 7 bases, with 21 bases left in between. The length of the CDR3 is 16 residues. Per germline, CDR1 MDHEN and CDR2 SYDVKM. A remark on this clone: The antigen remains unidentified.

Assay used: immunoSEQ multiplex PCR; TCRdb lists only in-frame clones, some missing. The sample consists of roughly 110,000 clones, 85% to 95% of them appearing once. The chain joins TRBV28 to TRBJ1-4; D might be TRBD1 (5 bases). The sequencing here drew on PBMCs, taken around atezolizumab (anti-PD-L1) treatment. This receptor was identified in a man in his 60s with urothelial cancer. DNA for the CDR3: TGTGCCAGCAGCCACACCACCGGGGCGGGGGGTGAAAAACTGTTTTTT. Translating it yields CASSHTTGAGGEKLFF.